These 18 T cell receptor beta chains originate from one sample sequenced in a study of OX40 agonist ivuxolimab in advanced cancers. The repertoire was sequenced with immunoSEQ multiplex PCR; TCRdb's copy has only in-frame clones and lacks some. The sample includes approximately 46,000 clones, around 77% of them seen just once. The starting material was CD4+ or CD8+ T cells sorted from blood, obtained in a trial of the OX40 agonist ivuxolimab. The receptors were sampled from an adult with an advanced solid tumor such as melanoma, head and neck, liver or kidney cancer.

The rearrangement joins TRBV7-3 to TRBJ2-6; D is undetermined. The length of the CDR3 is 16 residues. Trimming left V 6 bases short and J 0 bases short, with 12 bases between. The germline V gene encodes CDR1 SGHTA and CDR2 FQGTGA. The CDR3 region is CASRVQSHSGANVLTF. In nucleotides, the CDR3 is TGTGCCAGCAGGGTACAGAGCCACTCTGGGGCCAACGTCCTGACTTTC.

This clone occurred a few times. This chain joins TRBV5-1 and TRBJ2-7, with D possibly matching TRBD2 (5 bases). Looked up from germline, CDR1 is SGHRS and CDR2 is YFSETQ. The CDR3 runs 12 residues. The V end lost 0 bases, the J end lost 4 bases, and 5 bases lay between the germline ends. The CDR3 loop is CASSLGEYEQYF. CDR3 sequence (DNA): TGCGCCAGCAGCTTGGGGGAGTACGAGCAGTACTTC.

This chain connects TRBV11-2 to TRBJ1-1, with D possibly TRBD1 on 5 matching bases. This CDR3 comprises 18 residues. Between the trimmed V and J ends, which lost 2 bases and 6 bases, there was a span of 25 bases. Germline-derived CDR1 and CDR2 are SGHAT and FQNNGV. CDR3 coding DNA: TGTGCCAGCAGCTTACCACCTGGGGCTGGTGTCAAGTTCGCTGAAGCTTTCTTT. Its protein product is CASSLPPGAGVKFAEAFF.

The rearrangement joins TRBV9 to TRBJ2-7; D unclear. CDR1 SGDLS and CDR2 YYNGEE come from the germline V gene. The CDR3 contains 13 residues. V was trimmed by 0 bases and J by 6 bases, leaving 10 bases between them. The CDR3 spells CASSVEDDSEQYF. CDR3 coding DNA: TGTGCCAGCAGCGTAGAAGACGATAGCGAGCAGTACTTC.

The chain couples TRBV28 to TRBJ2-1; 9 bases match TRBD2. This CDR3 has 15 amino acids. J was trimmed by 5 bases and V by 5 bases; bases with no gene match: 7. Germline CDR1 reads MDHEN; CDR2 reads SYDVKM. The CDR3 DNA follows: TGTGCCAGCAGTATAAGGACTAGCGAGCACAATGAGCAGTTCTTC. Its translation is CASSIRTSEHNEQFF.

The genes are TRBV10-3 and TRBJ1-1; 9 bases are a match to TRBD1. Germline V gives CDR1 ENHRY, CDR2 SYGVKD. The CDR3 is 17 amino acids. After removal of 4 bases from V and 1 base from J, the junction contained 10 bases not matched to a gene. CDR3 sequence reads: CAISGTGGPVGNTEAFF. CDR3 nucleotide sequence: TGTGCCATCAGTGGAACAGGGGGCCCGGTGGGGAACACTGAAGCTTTCTTT.

The V call is TRBV6-5, the J call TRBJ1-2, with D possibly matching TRBD1 (5 bases). V was pared by 6 bases and J by 8 bases, with 19 bases between. This CDR3 has 14 residues. The germline V gene has CDR1 MNHEY and CDR2 SVGAGI. Here the CDR3 reads CASRSSGTQRGYTF. In DNA form, the CDR3 reads TGTGCCAGCAGATCAAGCGGGACCCAAAGAGGCTACACCTTC.

V gene TRBV19 combines with J gene TRBJ1-1, with D perhaps TRBD1 (5 bases). The V end lost 0 bases, the J end lost 1 base, and 9 bases lay between the germline ends. This CDR3 is built from 15 residues. Looked up from germline, CDR1 is LNHDA and CDR2 is SQIVND (reference sequence). The CDR3 DNA follows: TGTGCCAGTAGTATAGAGGTAAGGGGGAACACTGAAGCTTTCTTT. Encoded protein: CASSIEVRGNTEAFF.

V is TRBV18 and J is TRBJ1-2; TRBD1 matches 7 bases. V gave up 3 bases and J gave up 4 bases; unmatched junction bases: 5. This CDR3 is 14 amino acids long. CDR1 and CDR2 (germline): KGHSH, LQKENI. For the CDR3, the DNA is TGTGCCAGCTCACCGGGGGACAGACTCTATGGCTACACCTTC. It codes for CASSPGDRLYGYTF.

This clone was recorded once. A much larger clone lies a single base off, so this may be a read error. The rearrangement joins TRBV13 to TRBJ2-2; TRBD1 matches at 9 bases. In germline, CDR1 is PRHDT, CDR2 FYEKMQ (reference sequence). This CDR3 region has 16 residues. V gave up 5 bases and J gave up 3 bases; unmatched junction bases: 7. CDR3 sequence (DNA): TGTGCCAGCAGCATAACAGGGGGCGCCGACACCGGGGAGCTGTTTTTT. Encoded protein: CASSITGGADTGELFF.

This chain joins TRBV28 and TRBJ2-5; 9 positions agree with TRBD1. Per germline, CDR1 MDHEN and CDR2 SYDVKM. The CDR3 runs to 17 residues. The trim removed 6 bases at V and 5 bases at J, leaving 16 bases unmatched. The CDR3 is CASRGITGTGSVETQYF. The CDR3 bases are TGTGCCAGCAGGGGCATTACCGGGACAGGGTCTGTGGAGACCCAGTACTTC.

The rearrangement uses TRBV19 and TRBJ2-1; D might be TRBD1 or TRBD2, each matching 6 bases. This CDR3 is built from 14 residues. The V gene lost 7 bases and the J gene lost 8 bases, with 18 bases spanning the gap. Germline lookup yields CDR1 LNHDA and CDR2 SQIVND (reference sequence). In DNA, the CDR3 is TGTGCCAGTAAGCAAAGCGGAGGGGGGCATGAGCAGTTCTTC. Amino acids: CASKQSGGGHEQFF.

This rearrangement joins TRBV5-1 to TRBJ2-7, with TRBD2 matching 14 bases. CDR1 is SGHRS, CDR2 YFSETQ, per germline. The ends lost 4 bases at V and 7 bases at J; junction bases unmatched: 7. The CDR3 loop spans 15 amino acids. The CDR3 loop reads CASSTDGTSGREQYF. DNA for the CDR3: TGCGCCAGCAGCACCGACGGGACTAGCGGGAGAGAGCAGTACTTC.

The genes are TRBV5-4 and TRBJ1-2, with 8 bases identical to TRBD1. The CDR3 covers 14 residues. V lost 0 bases and J lost 5; bases outside the gene matches: 3. Germline CDR1 SGHNT, CDR2 YYREEE (reference sequence). For the CDR3, the DNA is TGTGCCAGCAGCTTGGCGGGACAGGAGTATGGCTACACCTTC. It codes for CASSLAGQEYGYTF.

This clone has only a few counts. The rearrangement links TRBV18 to TRBJ2-7; D may match TRBD1 or TRBD2 (5 bases each). The CDR3 length is 14 residues. Trimming cost V 4 bases and J 2 bases, with 12 bases left between them. Germline V gene data show CDR1 as KGHSH and CDR2 as LQKENI. This CDR3 is CASSQGRYAYEQYF. The CDR3, as DNA: TGTGCCAGCTCACAGGGACGCTACGCCTACGAGCAGTACTTC.

This clone rates as medium-sized. The chain combines TRBV28 with TRBJ1-5; maybe TRBD1 (5 bases). CDR3 length: 13 amino acids. Trimming pared 9 bases from V and 4 bases from J, leaving 13 bases between. Per germline, CDR1 MDHEN and CDR2 SYDVKM. CDR3 region: CASHPYRNQPQHF. The CDR3 coding sequence is TGTGCCAGTCACCCCTACAGGAATCAGCCCCAGCATTTT.

The V gene is TRBV13, the J gene TRBJ2-2, with D perhaps TRBD2 (5 bases). The CDR3 has 17 amino acids. With 5 bases removed from V and 4 bases from J, the gap between germline ends came to 20 bases. Germline assignment: CDR1 PRHDT and CDR2 FYEKMQ (reference sequence). The CDR3 spells CASSRRVGRLSTGELFF. The CDR3 DNA is TGTGCCAGCAGCCGCCGTGTAGGGAGATTAAGCACCGGGGAGCTGTTTTTT.

This clone is medium-sized within its sample. CDR3 loop: CASSLDGASSRGYTF. The CDR3 region has the DNA TGCGCCAGCAGCTTGGATGGGGCCAGCTCTAGGGGCTACACCTTC. The chain employs TRBV5-1 and TRBJ1-2; possible D gene TRBD1, 5 bases. V shed 0 bases and J shed 8 bases, with 17 bases lying between them. The CDR3 covers 15 residues. CDR1 is SGHRS, CDR2 YFSETQ, per germline. The full variable domain, in which reference TRBV5-1 and TRBJ1-2 provide the parts outside the CDR3, is KAGVTQTPRYLIKTRGQQVTLSCSPISGHRSVSWYQQTPGQGLQFLFEYFSETQRNKGNFPGRFSGRQFSNSRSEMNVSTLELGDSALYLCASSLDGASSRGYTFGSGTRLTVV.